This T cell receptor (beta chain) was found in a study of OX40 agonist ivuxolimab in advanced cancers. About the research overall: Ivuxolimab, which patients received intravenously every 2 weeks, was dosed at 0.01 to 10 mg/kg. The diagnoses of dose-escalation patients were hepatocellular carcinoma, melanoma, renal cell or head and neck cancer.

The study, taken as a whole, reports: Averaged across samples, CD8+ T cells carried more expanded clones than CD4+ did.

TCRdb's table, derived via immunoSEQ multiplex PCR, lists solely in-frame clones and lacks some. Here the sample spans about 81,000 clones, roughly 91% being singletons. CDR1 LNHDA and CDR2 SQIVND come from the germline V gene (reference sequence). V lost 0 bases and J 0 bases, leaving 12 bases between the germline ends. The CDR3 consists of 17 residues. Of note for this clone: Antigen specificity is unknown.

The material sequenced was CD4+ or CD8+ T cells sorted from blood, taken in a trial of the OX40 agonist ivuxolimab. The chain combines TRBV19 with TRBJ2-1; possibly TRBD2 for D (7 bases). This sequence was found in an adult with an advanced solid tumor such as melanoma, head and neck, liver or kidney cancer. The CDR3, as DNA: TGTGCCAGTAGTATAGATTCGGGGGGCTACTCCTACAATGAGCAGTTCTTC. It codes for CASSIDSGGYSYNEQFF.